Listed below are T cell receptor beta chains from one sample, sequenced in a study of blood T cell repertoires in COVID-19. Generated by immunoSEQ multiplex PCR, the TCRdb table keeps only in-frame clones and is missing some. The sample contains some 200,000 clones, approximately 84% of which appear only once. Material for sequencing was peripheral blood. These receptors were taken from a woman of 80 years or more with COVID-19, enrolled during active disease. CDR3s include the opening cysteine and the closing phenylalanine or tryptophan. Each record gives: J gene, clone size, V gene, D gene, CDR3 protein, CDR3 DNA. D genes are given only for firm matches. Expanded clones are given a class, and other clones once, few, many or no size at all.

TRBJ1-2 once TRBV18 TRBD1 CASSPRDRSNYGYTF TGTGCCAGCTCTCCTAGGGACAGGTCGAACTATGGCTACACCTTC
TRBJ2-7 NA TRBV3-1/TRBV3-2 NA CASSRPGTGSYEQYF TGTGCCAGCAGTCGCCCCGGGACTGGCTCCTACGAGCAGTACTTC
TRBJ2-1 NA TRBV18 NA CASSPFRDNEQFF TGTGCCAGCTCACCATTCAGGGACAATGAGCAGTTCTTC
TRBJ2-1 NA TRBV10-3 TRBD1 CAIRGQGSYNEQFF TGTGCCATCAGGGGACAGGGTAGCTACAATGAGCAGTTCTTC
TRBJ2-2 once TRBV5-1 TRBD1 CASRAGQDTGELFF TGCGCCAGCAGAGCCGGACAGGACACCGGGGAGCTGTTTTTT
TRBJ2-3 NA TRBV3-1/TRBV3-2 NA CASSQVGGGRSTDTQYF TGTGCCAGCAGCCAAGTCGGCGGGGGCCGATCCACAGATACGCAGTATTTT
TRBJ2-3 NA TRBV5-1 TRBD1 CASTQGFTDTQYF TGCGCCAGCACACAGGGGTTCACAGATACGCAGTATTTT
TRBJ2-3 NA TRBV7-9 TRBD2 CASSLGLAGEADTQYF TGTGCCAGCAGCTTAGGGCTAGCGGGGGAGGCAGATACGCAGTATTTT
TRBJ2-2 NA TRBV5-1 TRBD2 CASSVRLAGGDTGELFF TGCGCCAGCAGCGTGCGACTAGCGGGAGGGGACACCGGGGAGCTGTTTTTT
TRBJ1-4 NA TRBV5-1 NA CASSPGPGDKLFF TGCGCCAGCAGCCCGGGGCCGGGGGATAAACTGTTTTTT
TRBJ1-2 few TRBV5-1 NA CASSFGPTSNYGYTF TGCGCCAGCAGCTTCGGTCCGACTTCTAACTATGGCTACACCTTC
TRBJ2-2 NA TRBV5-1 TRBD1 CASSLIGQGESGELFF TGCGCCAGCAGCCTCATCGGACAGGGGGAGTCCGGGGAGCTGTTTTTT
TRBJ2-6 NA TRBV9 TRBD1 CASSAARGQGASGANVLTF TGTGCCAGCAGCGCAGCTAGGGGACAGGGGGCCTCTGGGGCCAACGTCCTGACTTTC
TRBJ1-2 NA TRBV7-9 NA CASSLEGVSYGYTF TGTGCCAGCAGCTTAGAGGGGGTGAGCTATGGCTACACCTTC
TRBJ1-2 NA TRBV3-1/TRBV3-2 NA CASSPAGGFDGYTF TGTGCCAGCAGCCCCGCGGGAGGCTTTGATGGCTACACCTTC
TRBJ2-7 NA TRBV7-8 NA CASSPPRTMFSYEQYF TGTGCCAGCAGCCCTCCCCGGACAATGTTCTCCTACGAGCAGTACTTC
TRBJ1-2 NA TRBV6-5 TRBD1 CASSYSTGNYGYTF TGTGCCAGCAGTTACTCGACAGGGAACTATGGCTACACCTTC
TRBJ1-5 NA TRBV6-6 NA CASSSTGTNQPQHF TGTGCCAGCAGCTCCACCGGGACAAATCAGCCCCAGCATTTT
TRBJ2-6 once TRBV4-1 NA CASSQARQGANVLTF TGCGCCAGCAGCCAAGCCCGCCAGGGGGCCAACGTCCTGACTTTC
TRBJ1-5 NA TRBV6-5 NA CASSPGGTDQPQHF TGTGCCAGCAGTCCGGGGGGTACTGATCAGCCCCAGCATTTT
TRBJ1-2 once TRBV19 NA CASSIEGQAYGYTF TGTGCCAGTAGTATAGAGGGGCAGGCGTATGGCTACACCTTC
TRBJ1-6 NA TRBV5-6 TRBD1 CASSSGTESSYNSPLHF TGTGCCAGCAGTTCCGGGACAGAGAGCTCCTATAATTCACCCCTCCACTTT
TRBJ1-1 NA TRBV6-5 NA CASSPRVGSTEAFF TGTGCCAGCAGCCCCAGGGTGGGTAGCACTGAAGCTTTCTTT
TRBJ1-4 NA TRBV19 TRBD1 CASSPRGRGVNEKLFF TGTGCCAGTAGTCCCCGCGGCAGGGGGGTCAATGAAAAACTGTTTTTT
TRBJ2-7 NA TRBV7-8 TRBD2 CASSPREGHYEQYF TGTGCCAGCAGCCCGAGGGAGGGCCACTACGAGCAGTACTTC
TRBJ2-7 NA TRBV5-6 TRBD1 CASSFGPGQSYEQYF TGTGCCAGCAGCTTTGGCCCGGGACAGTCCTACGAGCAGTACTTC
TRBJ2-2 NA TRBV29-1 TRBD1 CSVRRGSTGELFF TGCAGCGTTCGCAGGGGGTCCACCGGGGAGCTGTTTTTT
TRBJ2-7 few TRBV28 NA CASSLEGLWSYEQYF TGTGCCAGCAGTTTAGAGGGTCTATGGTCTTACGAGCAGTACTTC
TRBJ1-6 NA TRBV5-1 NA CASSLDKGRGSPLHF TGCGCCAGCAGCTTGGATAAGGGTCGGGGATCACCCCTCCACTTT
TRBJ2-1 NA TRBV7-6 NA CASSPFGGILSYNEQFF TGTGCCAGCAGCCCCTTCGGCGGGATCCTATCCTACAATGAGCAGTTCTTC
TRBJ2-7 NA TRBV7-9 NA CASSLPPNYEQYF TGTGCCAGCAGCTTACCCCCTAACTACGAGCAGTACTTC
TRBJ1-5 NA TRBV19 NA CASSLIPQPQHF TGTGCCAGTAGCTTAATCCCCCAGCCCCAGCATTTT
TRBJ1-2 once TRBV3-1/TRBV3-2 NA CASSQRQQPYGYTF TGTGCCAGCAGCCAAAGACAGCAGCCCTATGGCTACACCTTC
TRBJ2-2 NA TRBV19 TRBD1 CASSRDRRQNTGELFF TGTGCCAGTAGCAGGGACAGGAGACAGAACACCGGGGAGCTGTTTTTT
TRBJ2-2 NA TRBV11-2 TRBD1 CASSGLTGSGELFF TGTGCCAGCAGCGGCCTGACAGGGTCCGGGGAGCTGTTTTTT
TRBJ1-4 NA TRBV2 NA CASQRENYEKLFF TGTGCCAGCCAGAGGGAAAATTATGAAAAACTGTTTTTT
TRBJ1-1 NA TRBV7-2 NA CASSTRIIITGNAEAFF TGTGCCAGCAGCACACGGATAATAATAACAGGGAACGCTGAAGCTTTCTTT
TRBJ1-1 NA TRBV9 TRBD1 CASSARDREGEAFF TGTGCCAGCAGCGCCCGGGACAGGGAGGGTGAAGCTTTCTTT